This T cell receptor (beta chain) appears in the sequencing data of a study of blood T cells in healthy people across ages. Regarding the study as a whole: Per million T cells, TCR beta diversity dropped roughly linearly as age increased.

The sample holds a few counts of this clonotype. Its target is unknown. Samples had at least 7 million PBMCs isolated from them. Total RNA was isolated from each sample in quantities of at least 6 micrograms. The CDR3 length is 15 residues. V was clipped by 2 bases and J by 0 bases, with 9 bases between them. CDR1 MNHNS and CDR2 SASEGT come from the germline V gene. Combining a sample-barcoded 5' primer with a J-beta primer mix, a second PCR ran for roughly 7 to 11 cycles. Each cDNA molecule carried a tag from a template-switch adaptor that contained 12 random nucleotides. TCRdb passed the 5' RACE reads through MiXCR, listing each CDR3 protein once. The sample has 710,000 or so distinct CDR3 sequences; about 32% are singletons.

The receptor was isolated from a woman of 80 years or more in good health. V and J are TRBV6-1 and TRBJ2-3; perhaps TRBD1 as D (5 bases). Sequenced input: blood. The CDR3 loop is CASSESGYSTDTQYF. The DNA of the CDR3 is TGTGCCAGCAGTGAATCAGGGTATAGCACAGATACGCAGTATTTT.